Below, 30 T cell receptor beta chains from the same sample are listed, as sequenced in a study of blood T cell repertoires in COVID-19. Clones were sequenced by immunoSEQ multiplex PCR, and TCRdb holds only the in-frame ones, with some missing. The sample holds around 100,000 clones, about 77% seen once. The sequencing sample was made of peripheral blood. The receptors were sampled from a man aged 65-85 years with active or convalescent COVID-19.

In its sample, this clone was seen a few times. V is TRBV28 and J is TRBJ1-2; a weak D match, TRBD1 (6 bases). Germline V CDR1 and CDR2: MDHEN, SYDVKM. The V gene lost 3 bases and the J gene lost 4 bases, with 18 bases spanning the gap. CDR3 size: 16 residues. The CDR3 DNA is TGTGCCAGCAGTTTCTCGGCGTACAGCAGGGGCTATGGCTACACCTTC. Translated: CASSFSAYSRGYGYTF.

V is TRBV5-6 and J is TRBJ2-2, with D perhaps matching TRBD2 (5 bases). V was trimmed by 4 bases and J by 1 base, leaving 11 bases between them. Germline-derived CDR1 and CDR2 are SGHDT and YYEEEE. The CDR3 extends over 15 amino acids. DNA of the CDR3: TGTGCCAGCAGCCCGGTCGGACTGAACACCGGGGAGCTGTTTTTT. It is translated as CASSPVGLNTGELFF.

The chain is built from TRBV6-4 and TRBJ2-7; D gene ambiguous. The germline V gene has CDR1 MRHNA and CDR2 SNTAGT. The length of the CDR3 is 10 residues. Trimming removed 4 bases at V and 5 bases at J, with 3 bases between. Here the CDR3 reads CASSVDEQYF. CDR3 DNA: TGTGCCAGCAGTGTAGACGAGCAGTACTTC.

The chain links TRBV4-3 to TRBJ2-1; D is perhaps TRBD2 (5 bases). Trimming removed 0 bases from V and 2 bases from J, with 11 bases in between. The CDR3 contains 16 residues. CDR1 LGHNA and CDR2 YSLEER come from the germline V gene. The CDR3 sequence: CASSQEGSSTYNEQFF. The DNA for the CDR3 is TGCGCCAGCAGCCAAGAAGGGAGTTCAACCTACAATGAGCAGTTCTTC.

The V and J genes are TRBV19 and TRBJ1-1; D call uncertain. V shed 6 bases and J shed 1 base, with 15 bases lying between them. CDR3 length: 15 residues. CDR1 is LNHDA and CDR2 is SQIVND in the germline V gene (reference sequence). As DNA, the CDR3 is TGTGCCAGTAGCCGGGCTAGGGAGGGGAACACTGAAGCTTTCTTT. It specifies CASSRAREGNTEAFF.

The J gene is TRBJ2-1, the V gene TRBV7-8; tentatively, D is TRBD2 (6 bases). CDR3 length equals 16 residues. Germline CDR1 reads SGHVS; CDR2 reads FQNEAQ. V was trimmed by 4 bases and J by 2 bases, leaving 15 bases between them. Written as DNA, the CDR3 is TGTGCCAGCAGCTCCGCGAGGCTAGCGCCCTACAATGAGCAGTTCTTC. Amino acids: CASSSARLAPYNEQFF.

The V gene is TRBV27, the J gene TRBJ2-7, with 9 bases lining up with TRBD2. The CDR3 is 15 residues long. From germline, CDR1 is MNHEY and CDR2 SMNVEV (reference sequence). V shed 2 bases and J 7 bases; nucleotides not matched to a gene: 9. The CDR3 spells CASSLDQGLAREQYF. The CDR3 DNA follows: TGTGCCAGCAGTTTAGACCAGGGACTAGCACGGGAGCAGTACTTC.

As DNA, the CDR3 is TGTGCCAGCAGCTTTACTAGCGGCACCTACAATGAGCAGTTCTTC. Translated, it gives CASSFTSGTYNEQFF. V is TRBV5-8 and J is TRBJ2-1; TRBD2 agrees at 8 bases. V trimming: 2 bases; J trimming: 2 bases; junction bases outside the gene matches: 3. The CDR3 is 15 residues long. Germline V CDR1 and CDR2: SGHTS, YDEGEE.

The chain is built from TRBV14 and TRBJ2-1; maybe TRBD2 (5 bases). The V gene's germline CDR1 is SGHDN and CDR2 FVKESK. The CDR3 length is 13 residues. Trimming removed 4 bases at V and 8 bases at J, with 12 bases between. CDR3 residues: CASSPLARDEQFF. CDR3 sequence (DNA): TGTGCCAGCAGCCCCCTAGCCCGAGATGAGCAGTTCTTC.

This sequence joins TRBV5-6 and TRBJ1-3; 7 bases align to TRBD1. This CDR3 is built from 13 residues. Germline V lookup: CDR1 SGHDT, CDR2 YYEEEE. The V and J ends lost 5 bases and 2 bases, in that order; junction bases with no gene match: 1. The CDR3 nucleotides are TGTGCCAGCAGACAGGGGACTGGAAACACCATATATTTT. This translates into CASRQGTGNTIYF.

The genes are TRBV2 and TRBJ1-3, with TRBD1 matching 8 bases. J gave up 5 bases and V 5 bases, and 5 bases lay outside the gene matches. The CDR3 is 14 residues long. Germline CDR1 and CDR2: SNHLY and FYNNEI. The CDR3 spells CASSLTGGRNTIYF. The CDR3, as DNA: TGTGCCAGCAGTCTAACAGGGGGTCGAAACACCATATATTTT.

At least ten counts were recorded for this clone. CDR3: CASSYAVTGELFF. CDR3 DNA sequence: TGTGCCAGCAGTTACGCAGTCACCGGGGAGCTGTTTTTT. The V gene is TRBV6-2 or TRBV6-3, the J gene TRBJ2-2, with D uncertain. Germline V gives CDR1 MNHEY, CDR2 SVGEGT. The CDR3 is 13 residues long. V was pared by 2 bases and J by 4 bases, with 5 bases between.

A single count supports this clone. The chain couples TRBV5-5 to TRBJ1-1; 9 bases are a match to TRBD1. From germline, CDR1 is SGHKS and CDR2 YYEKEE (reference sequence). Trimming at V came to 2 bases and at J to 7 bases, leaving 3 bases not matched to a gene. This CDR3 is built from 13 residues. CDR3 sequence: CASSFTGGSEAFF. The CDR3 DNA follows: TGTGCCAGCAGCTTTACAGGGGGCAGTGAAGCTTTCTTT.

The chain uses TRBV21-1 and TRBJ1-5. TRBV21-1 is recorded as a pseudogene. The CDR3 extends over 15 amino acids. Here the CDR3 reads CASSKGGGSYQPQHF. The CDR3 bases are TGTGCCAGCAGCAAAGGGGGGGGGTCTTATCAGCCCCAGCATTTT.

The chain has TRBV6-5 and TRBJ2-2; D is unresolved. Germline loops: CDR1 MNHEY, CDR2 SVGAGI. The ends were cut back, 4 bases at V and 6 bases at J, with 12 bases in the middle. The length of the CDR3 is 14 residues. The CDR3 region is CASSSGSWAGELFF. Written as DNA, the CDR3 is TGTGCCAGCAGTTCCGGTAGCTGGGCCGGGGAGCTGTTTTTT.

V gene TRBV7-8 combines with J gene TRBJ1-6; D possibly corresponds to TRBD1 (6 bases). The CDR3 length is 17 residues. V lost 2 bases and J 7 bases, leaving 18 bases between the germline ends. Per germline, CDR1 SGHVS and CDR2 FQNEAQ. The DNA for the CDR3 is TGTGCCAGCAGCTTAACTGCAGGGGAGGGACACAATTCACCCCTCCACTTT. Amino acids: CASSLTAGEGHNSPLHF.

In its sample, this clone was seen a few times. The chain combines TRBV11-3 with TRBJ2-7, with 7 bases fitting TRBD1. The junction had 8 bases not matched to a gene; V was cut back by 1 base and J by 5 bases. The CDR3 consists of 15 residues. Germline V lookup: CDR1 SGHNT, CDR2 YENEEA. The CDR3 here is CASSLGRGQYDEQYF. CDR3 nucleotides: TGTGCCAGCAGCTTAGGAAGGGGACAGTATGACGAGCAGTACTTC.

V and J are TRBV24-1 and TRBJ2-2; D is ambiguous. Trimming removed 0 bases at V and 6 bases at J, with 7 bases between. The CDR3 spans 14 residues. CDR1 is KGHDR and CDR2 is SFDVKD in the germline V gene. CDR3 region: CATSDLGDPGELFF. The CDR3 coding sequence is TGTGCCACCAGTGATTTGGGAGACCCCGGGGAGCTGTTTTTT.

The V and J genes are TRBV7-8 and TRBJ2-4; no firm D call. Trimming took 0 bases from V and 2 from J, leaving 11 bases between them. The CDR3 length is 16 residues. Germline values: CDR1 SGHVS, CDR2 FQNEAQ. This CDR3 reads CASSLAPPVPKNIQYF. The CDR3 bases are TGTGCCAGCAGCTTAGCGCCCCCAGTTCCCAAAAACATTCAGTACTTC.

The chain links TRBV29-1 to TRBJ2-7; TRBD2 aligns across 7 bases. The V gene's germline CDR1 is SQVTM and CDR2 ANQGSEA. V shed 7 bases and J 0 bases; nucleotides not matched to a gene: 9. This CDR3 region has 14 residues. The CDR3, as DNA: TGCAGCGCCGGAAGCGGGGTCAGCTCCTACGAGCAGTACTTC. Translation: CSAGSGVSSYEQYF.

This clone showed up just a few times. V and J are TRBV24-1 and TRBJ1-5, with no clear D. Trimming took 4 bases from V and 7 from J, leaving 10 bases between them. CDR1 is KGHDR and CDR2 is SFDVKD in the germline V gene. This CDR3 spans 13 amino acids. The CDR3 here is CATSEGASQPQHF. The CDR3 nucleotides read TGTGCCACCAGTGAAGGAGCCTCGCAGCCCCAGCATTTT.

The CDR3 DNA follows: TGCGCCAGCAGCCAAGACCCGTTTGTCCAGCCCCAGCATTTT. It is translated as CASSQDPFVQPQHF. The chain has TRBV4-3 and TRBJ1-5; D call uncertain. This CDR3 has 14 amino acids. Germline V gives CDR1 LGHNA, CDR2 YSLEER. Trimming removed 0 bases at V and 7 bases at J, with 10 bases between.

The chain couples TRBV12-5 to TRBJ1-2; no definite D call. The V gene lost 3 bases and the J gene lost 3 bases, with 5 bases spanning the gap. The V gene's germline CDR1 is LGHNT and CDR2 FRNRAP. The CDR3 sequence is 12 residues long. This chain's CDR3 is CASGFAHYGYTF. The CDR3 DNA reads TGTGCTAGTGGTTTTGCGCACTATGGCTACACCTTC. Variable domain in full (rest from reference TRBV12-5 and TRBJ1-2): DARVTQTPRHKVTEMGQEVTMRCQPILGHNTVFWYRQTMMQGLELLAYFRNRAPLDDSGMPKDRFSAEMPDATLATLKIQPSEPRDSAVYFCASGFAHYGYTFGSGTRLTVV.

The V call is TRBV5-1, the J call TRBJ2-5; TRBD2 agrees at 8 bases. Germline loops: CDR1 SGHRS, CDR2 YFSETQ. Trimming took 0 bases from V and 1 from J; bases not matched to a gene: 14. The CDR3 runs to 19 residues. CDR3 amino acids: CASSLVPSGLSTTQETQYF. The CDR3 DNA follows: TGCGCCAGCAGCTTGGTGCCTAGCGGGCTTAGTACCACCCAAGAGACCCAGTACTTC.

The chain couples TRBV6-5 to TRBJ2-7; TRBD1 matches at 7 bases. The V segment lost 6 bases and the J segment 1 base; nucleotides outside the gene matches: 3. The CDR3 runs to 13 residues. Germline assignment: CDR1 MNHEY and CDR2 SVGAGI. In DNA, the CDR3 is TGTGCCAGCAGACGGACAGGTTCCTACGAGCAGTACTTC. Residues: CASRRTGSYEQYF.

This clone has only a few counts. V usage is TRBV28 and J usage is TRBJ2-7; D call uncertain. The CDR3 runs 16 residues. Germline CDR1 is MDHEN and CDR2 is SYDVKM. V shed 5 bases and J shed 2 bases, with 19 bases lying between them. The CDR3 sequence is CASSLPPSGFAYEQYF. The DNA for the CDR3 is TGTGCCAGCAGTCTTCCCCCCTCCGGGTTTGCCTACGAGCAGTACTTC.

This clone was picked up a small number of times. The chain couples TRBV12-3 or TRBV12-4 to TRBJ2-1; D gene ambiguous. The CDR3 is 12 residues long. The V end lost 5 bases, the J end lost 7 bases, and 9 bases lay between the germline ends. The CDR3 is CASSPFANEQFF. The CDR3 bases are TGTGCCAGCAGTCCCTTCGCGAATGAGCAGTTCTTC.

The rearrangement joins TRBV7-9 to TRBJ1-1; weak D call: TRBD1 (5 bases). Trimming pared 5 bases from V and 3 bases from J, leaving 10 bases between. There are 13 residues in the CDR3. Germline values: CDR1 SEHNR, CDR2 FQNEAQ (reference sequence). CDR3 residues: CASSPGGDTEAFF. Here the CDR3 DNA reads TGTGCCAGCAGCCCGGGAGGGGACACTGAAGCTTTCTTT. Looking up the rest from reference TRBV7-9 and TRBJ1-1 gives the full variable domain: DTGVSQNPRHKITKRGQNVTFRCDPISEHNRLYWYRQTLGQGPEFLTYFQNEAQLEKSRLLSDRFSAERPKGSFSTLEIQRTEQGDSAMYLCASSPGGDTEAFFGQGTRLTVV.

This clone turned up a few times. The CDR3 protein is CASSHLDRESEKLFF. Written as DNA, the CDR3 is TGCGCCAGCAGCCATCTAGACAGGGAGTCCGAAAAACTGTTTTTT. The chain uses TRBV4-1 and TRBJ1-4; 7 bases align to TRBD1. The CDR3 has 15 residues. The trim removed 3 bases at V and 8 bases at J, leaving 9 bases unmatched. Germline assignment: CDR1 MGHRA and CDR2 YSYEKL.

The V and J genes are TRBV5-4 and TRBJ2-7, with D possibly being TRBD2 (6 bases). The CDR3 has 15 residues. Germline loops: CDR1 SGHNT, CDR2 YYREEE (reference sequence). V gave up 5 bases and J gave up 7 bases, with 22 bases separating them. CDR3 bases: TGTGCCAGCAGAGATATAGCGGTCTCGTCGATGGAGCAGTACTTC. As protein: CASRDIAVSSMEQYF.